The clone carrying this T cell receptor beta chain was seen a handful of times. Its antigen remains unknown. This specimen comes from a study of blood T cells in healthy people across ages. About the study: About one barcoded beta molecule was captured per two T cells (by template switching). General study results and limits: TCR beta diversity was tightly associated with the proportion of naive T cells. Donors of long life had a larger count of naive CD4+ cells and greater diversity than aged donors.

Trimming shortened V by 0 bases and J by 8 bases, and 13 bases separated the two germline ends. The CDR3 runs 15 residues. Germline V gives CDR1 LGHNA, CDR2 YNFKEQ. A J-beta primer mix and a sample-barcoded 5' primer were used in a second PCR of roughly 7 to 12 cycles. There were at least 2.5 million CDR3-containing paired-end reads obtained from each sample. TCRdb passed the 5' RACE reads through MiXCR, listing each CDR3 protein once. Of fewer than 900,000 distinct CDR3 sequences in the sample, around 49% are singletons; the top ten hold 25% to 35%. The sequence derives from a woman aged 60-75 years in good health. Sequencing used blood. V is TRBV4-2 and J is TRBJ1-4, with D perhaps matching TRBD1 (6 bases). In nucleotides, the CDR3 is TGTGCCAGCAGCCAAGACCCGGGACAAGAAGAAAAACTGTTTTTT. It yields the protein CASSQDPGQEEKLFF.